This TCR beta chain was profiled in a study of control samples from healthy donors and cancer patients. Profiled with immunoSEQ multiplex PCR; TCRdb holds only in-frame clones, not every one. The data contain 5,000 to 6,500 clones, about four fifths of them singletons. V lost 3 bases, J lost 5 bases, and 10 bases stayed unmatched. There are 15 residues in the CDR3. Germline values: CDR1 MDHEN, CDR2 SYDVKM. There are a few counts of this clone. The receptor comes from a female donor with lung cancer. Material for sequencing was formalin-fixed, paraffin-embedded tissue. J is TRBJ2-7 and V is TRBV28; 7 bases match TRBD1. CDR3 sequence: CASSFGHRGSDEQYF. CDR3 in DNA: TGTGCCAGCAGTTTCGGACACAGGGGTTCAGACGAGCAGTACTTC.